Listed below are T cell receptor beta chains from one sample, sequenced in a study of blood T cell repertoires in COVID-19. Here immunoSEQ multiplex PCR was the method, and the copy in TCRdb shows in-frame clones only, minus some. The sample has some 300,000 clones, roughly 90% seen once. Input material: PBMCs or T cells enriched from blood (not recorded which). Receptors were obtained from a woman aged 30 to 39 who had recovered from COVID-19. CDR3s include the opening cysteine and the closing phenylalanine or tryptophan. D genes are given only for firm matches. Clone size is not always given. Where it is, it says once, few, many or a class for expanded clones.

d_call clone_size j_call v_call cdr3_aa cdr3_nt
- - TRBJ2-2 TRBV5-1 CASSPGQNTGELFF TGCGCCAGCAGTCCCGGACAGAACACCGGGGAGCTGTTTTTT
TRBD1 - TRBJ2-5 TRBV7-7 CASSRDSEETQYF TGTGCCAGCAGCCGGGACAGCGAAGAGACCCAGTACTTC
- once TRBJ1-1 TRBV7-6 CASSLEGAEAFF TGTGCCAGCAGTCTAGAAGGGGCAGAGGCTTTCTTT
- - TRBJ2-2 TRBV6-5 CASSYGQAGELFF TGTGCCAGCAGTTACGGCCAGGCCGGGGAGCTGTTTTTT
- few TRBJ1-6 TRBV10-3 CAISGASSYNSPLHF TGTGCCATCAGTGGTGCCAGCTCCTATAATTCACCCCTCCACTTT
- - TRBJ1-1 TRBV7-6 CASSARTGFNTEAFF TGTGCCAGCAGCGCAAGAACAGGGTTTAACACTGAAGCTTTCTTT
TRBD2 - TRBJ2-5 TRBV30 CAGTLAGQETQYF TGTGCCGGGACATTAGCGGGGCAAGAGACCCAGTACTTC
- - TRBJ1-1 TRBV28 CASSWARGNTEAFF TGTGCCAGCAGTTGGGCCAGGGGGAACACTGAAGCTTTCTTT
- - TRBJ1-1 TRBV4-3 CASSHLQGTEAFF TGCGCCAGCAGCCATCTGCAGGGCACTGAAGCTTTCTTT
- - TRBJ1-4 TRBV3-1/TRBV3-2 CASSPRLGRAEKLFF TGTGCCAGCAGCCCTCGGCTGGGCAGGGCTGAAAAACTGTTTTTT
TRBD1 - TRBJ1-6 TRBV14 CASSQNRGRPLHF TGTGCCAGCAGCCAGAACAGGGGGAGACCCCTCCACTTT
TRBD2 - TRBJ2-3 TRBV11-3 CASALAASTDTQYF TGTGCCAGCGCCCTAGCGGCGAGCACAGATACGCAGTATTTT
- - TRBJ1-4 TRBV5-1 CASSLGPRQTNEKLFF TGCGCCAGCAGCTTGGGCCCAAGACAGACTAATGAAAAACTGTTTTTT
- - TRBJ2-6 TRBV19 CASSIVGANVLTF TGTGCCAGTAGTATCGTTGGGGCCAACGTCCTGACTTTC
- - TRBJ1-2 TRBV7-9 CASSLHGEDGYTF TGTGCCAGCAGCTTACATGGGGAGGATGGCTACACCTTC
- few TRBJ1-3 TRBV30 CAWSSGGGNTIYF TGTGCCTGGAGTTCCGGGGGTGGAAACACCATATATTTT
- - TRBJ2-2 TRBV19 CASKQGVGELFF TGTGCCAGTAAACAGGGTGTAGGGGAGCTGTTTTTT
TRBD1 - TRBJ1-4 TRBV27 CASSNRGGEKLFF TGTGCCAGCAGTAACAGGGGCGGAGAAAAACTGTTTTTT
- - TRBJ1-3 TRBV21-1 CASSKERERSSGNTIYF TGTGCCAGCAGCAAAGAACGGGAACGGAGCTCTGGAAACACCATATATTTT
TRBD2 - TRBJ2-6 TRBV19 CASSIRTSGAISGANVLTF TGTGCCAGTAGTATCAGGACTAGCGGGGCGATCTCTGGGGCCAACGTCCTGACTTTC
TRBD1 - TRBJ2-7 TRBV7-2 CASRADRDRFSYEQYF TGTGCCAGCAGAGCAGACCGGGACAGGTTTTCCTACGAGCAGTACTTC
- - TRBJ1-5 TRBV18 CASSPQHFNQPQHF TGTGCCAGCTCACCACAACATTTCAATCAGCCCCAGCATTTT
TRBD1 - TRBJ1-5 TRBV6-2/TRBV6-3 CASSYSMAGGGQPQHF TGTGCCAGCAGTTACTCGATGGCAGGGGGCGGTCAGCCCCAGCATTTT
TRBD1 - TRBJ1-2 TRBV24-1 CATSDSDRVNGYTF TGTGCCACCAGTGATTCGGACAGGGTGAATGGCTACACCTTC
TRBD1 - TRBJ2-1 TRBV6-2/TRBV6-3 CASSRDRGAHNEQFF TGTGCCAGCAGTCGGGACAGGGGGGCCCACAATGAGCAGTTCTTC
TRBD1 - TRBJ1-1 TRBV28 CASSGQGSHTEAFF TGTGCCAGCAGTGGACAGGGTTCGCACACTGAAGCTTTCTTT
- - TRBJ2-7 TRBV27 CASSLRVTGYEQYF TGTGCCAGCAGTTTAAGAGTGACAGGCTACGAGCAGTACTTC
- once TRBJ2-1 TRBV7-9 CASSRPGDPSSYNEQFF TGTGCCAGCAGCCGACCGGGGGACCCGAGCTCCTACAATGAGCAGTTCTTC
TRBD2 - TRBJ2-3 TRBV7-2 CASSSGLAVDTQYF TGTGCCAGCAGCTCTGGACTAGCGGTAGATACGCAGTATTTT
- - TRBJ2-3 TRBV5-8 CASSLGTTSSTDTQYF TGTGCCAGCAGCTTGGGGACAACCTCTAGCACAGATACGCAGTATTTT
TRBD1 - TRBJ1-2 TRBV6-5 CASSRPGQGYGYTF TGTGCCAGCAGTCGTCCGGGACAGGGCTATGGCTACACCTTC
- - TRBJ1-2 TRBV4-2 CASTPDRGNYGYTF TGTGCCAGCACCCCAGATCGGGGTAACTATGGCTACACCTTC
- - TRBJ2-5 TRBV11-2 CASSARGIGQETQYF TGTGCCAGCAGCGCTAGGGGGATAGGGCAAGAGACCCAGTACTTC
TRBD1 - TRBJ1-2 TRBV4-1 CASSQDLGTGTALNYGYTF TGCGCCAGCAGCCAAGATCTGGGGACAGGGACTGCTCTTAACTATGGCTACACCTTC
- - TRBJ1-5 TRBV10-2 CASSEVRARGPQHF TGCGCCAGCAGTGAGGTCCGTGCCCGGGGGCCCCAGCATTTT
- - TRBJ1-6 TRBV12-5 CASGLSGADSPLHF TGTGCTAGTGGTTTGTCAGGGGCTGATTCACCCCTCCACTTT
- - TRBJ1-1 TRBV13 CASSSGVGTEAFF TGTGCCAGCAGCTCGGGGGTGGGCACTGAAGCTTTCTTT
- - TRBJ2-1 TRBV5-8 CASSTEGPRRNEQFF TGTGCCAGCAGCACGGAAGGCCCGCGGCGGAATGAGCAGTTCTTC
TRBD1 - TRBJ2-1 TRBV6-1 CASSEVRTGGDEQFF TGTGCCAGCAGTGAAGTACGGACAGGGGGCGATGAGCAGTTCTTC
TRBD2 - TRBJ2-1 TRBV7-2 CASSLGLAGNEQFF TGTGCCAGCAGCTTAGGACTAGCGGGAAATGAGCAGTTCTTC
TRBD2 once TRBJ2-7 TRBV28 CASAPRVGGDYLEQYF TGTGCCAGCGCCCCCAGGGTGGGGGGGGATTATTTGGAGCAGTACTTC